One T cell receptor (beta chain) is described in this entry. Sequenced by immunoSEQ multiplex PCR; TCRdb stores in-frame clones only, minus some. The data hold 15,000 to 20,000 clones, with under 55% observed a single time. The data originate from a study of radiation and T cells in renal cell carcinoma. The treatment: 15 Gy SBRT to primary tumor, nephrectomy 4 weeks later. There are 20 residues in the CDR3. Unmatched junction bases numbered 13, after V lost 3 bases and J lost 1 base. Germline CDR1 reads SGHVT; CDR2 reads SQSDAQ. The chain recombines TRBV7-4 with TRBJ2-2, with TRBD2 matching 11 bases. The input for sequencing was tumor tissue, taken from a patient whose treatment included radiotherapy and nephrectomy. The TCR sequence derives from a man aged 45-65 years with renal cell carcinoma. CDR3 amino acids: CASSFKDPGLAEWNTGELFF. DNA of the CDR3: TGTGCCAGCAGCTTCAAAGACCCGGGACTAGCGGAATGGAACACCGGGGAGCTGTTTTTT.